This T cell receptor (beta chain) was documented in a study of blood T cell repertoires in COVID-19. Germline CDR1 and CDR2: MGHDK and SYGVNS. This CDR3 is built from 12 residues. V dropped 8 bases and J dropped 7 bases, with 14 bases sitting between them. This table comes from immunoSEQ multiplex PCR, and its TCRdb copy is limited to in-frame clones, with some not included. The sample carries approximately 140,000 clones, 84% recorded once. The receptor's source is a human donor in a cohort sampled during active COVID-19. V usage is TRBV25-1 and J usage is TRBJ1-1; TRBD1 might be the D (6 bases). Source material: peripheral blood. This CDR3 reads CASRLVQGEAFF. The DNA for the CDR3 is TGTGCCAGCCGCTTAGTACAGGGTGAAGCTTTCTTT.